The subject of this entry is one TCR beta chain. Its target is not known. This specimen belongs to a study of beta chain features in type 1 diabetes. The authors reverse transcribed all of the isolated RNA, so sequencing captured expressed TCRB transcripts. The assay was immunoSEQ multiplex PCR, and TCRdb's table has in-frame clones only and misses some. Among 95,000 to 150,000 clones, approximately 16% were seen once, and the ten largest hold roughly 2.5%. The V gene lost 5 bases and the J gene lost 1 base, with 13 bases spanning the gap. The CDR3 length is 15 residues. From germline, CDR1 is SGHTA and CDR2 FQGNSA. Notes on the study in general: For Type 1 diabetes patients, all four CD4+ subsets carried TCRB CDR3s that were moderately but significantly shorter.

V is TRBV7-2 and J is TRBJ2-3; D uncertain. Input material: central memory CD4+ T cells from blood. The sequence derives from a man aged 25 to 40 with type 1 diabetes. CDR3: CASSPTVIGTDTQYF. The CDR3 bases are TGTGCCAGCAGCCCAACGGTGATCGGCACAGATACGCAGTATTTT. Using reference TRBV7-2 and TRBJ2-3 for the parts outside the CDR3, the full variable domain is GAGVSQSPSNKVTEKGKDVELRCDPISGHTALYWYRQSLGQGLEFLIYFQGNSAPDKSGLPSDRFSAERTGGSVSTLTIQRTQQEDSAVYLCASSPTVIGTDTQYFGPGTRLTVL.